Shown below are 13 T cell receptor beta chains from a single sample sequenced in a study of identical twins. TCRdb redid the calling of the 5' RACE reads with MiXCR, one entry per CDR3 protein. The table shows 450,000 or so distinct CDR3 sequences, with approximately 18% occurring only once. Sequenced sample: naive T cells sorted from blood. Every receptor here comes from a middle-aged man in good health.

V and J are TRBV5-6 and TRBJ1-3; 11 bases are a match to TRBD1. This CDR3 spans 19 amino acids. Losses at the gene ends were 0 bases for V and 2 bases for J; bases not matched to a gene: 10. Germline CDR1 and CDR2: SGHDT and YYEEEE. This chain's CDR3 is CASSLVDRGPEDPGNTIYF. The CDR3, as DNA: TGTGCCAGCAGCTTGGTGGACAGGGGGCCGGAGGACCCTGGAAACACCATATATTTT. The whole variable domain, remainder taken from reference TRBV5-6 and TRBJ1-3, is DAGVTQSPTHLIKTRGQQVTLRCSPKSGHDTVSWYQQALGQGPQFIFQYYEEEERQRGNFPDRFSGHQFPNYSSELNVNALLLGDSALYLCASSLVDRGPEDPGNTIYFGEGSWLTVV.

The rearrangement joins TRBV10-3 to TRBJ1-2; D possibly corresponds to TRBD1 (6 bases). Trimming removed 2 bases at V and 4 bases at J, with 14 bases between. Germline V CDR1 and CDR2: ENHRY, SYGVKD. The CDR3 has 15 amino acids. The CDR3 DNA is TGTGCCATCAGTGAGAAGGACAGCTCGAGCTATGGCTACACCTTC. Protein sequence: CAISEKDSSSYGYTF.

This clonotype appeared many times. The chain has TRBV6-5 and TRBJ2-5; a weak D match, TRBD1 (6 bases). Germline-derived CDR1 and CDR2 are MNHEY and SVGAGI. Trimming shortened V by 2 bases and J by 2 bases, and 9 bases separated the two germline ends. This CDR3 comprises 14 residues. The CDR3 DNA reads TGTGCCAGCAGTTACCTAGGACAGCAAGAGACCCAGTACTTC. This sequence encodes CASSYLGQQETQYF.

The chain joins TRBV7-8 to TRBJ2-7; 8 positions match TRBD1. This CDR3 comprises 16 residues. Germline values: CDR1 SGHVS, CDR2 FQNEAQ. The ends lost 0 bases at V and 5 bases at J; junction bases unmatched: 9. The CDR3 region has the DNA TGTGCCAGCAGCTTAGCCCCGACAGGGGTAGTTAACGAGCAGTACTTC. As protein: CASSLAPTGVVNEQYF.

In its sample, this clonotype was seen a few times. Relative to the germline gene, one junction end is altered; a read error may explain this. V is TRBV12-3 or TRBV12-4 and J is TRBJ1-1, with D unclear. There are 13 residues in the CDR3. DNA of the CDR3: TGTGCCAGCAGTTTAGAGGAGAGCAGTAAAAACCACTTT. Translation gives CASSLEESSKNHF.

Details on this clonotype: The conserved final phenylalanine or tryptophan is absent from the CDR3, which likely points to a read error. The V gene is TRBV12-3 or TRBV12-4, the J gene TRBJ2-5; D uncertain. V lost 1 base, J lost 1 base, and 16 bases lay in between. This CDR3 contains 17 residues. CDR3 sequence (DNA): TGTGCCAGCAGTTTAGTGAGCGCAGACGGTTTCCAAGAGACCCAGTACTTA. This codes for CASSLVSADGFQETQYL.

This clonotype was observed at least ten times. The V and J genes are TRBV5-5 and TRBJ2-3; 12 bases match TRBD2. V dropped 6 bases and J dropped 4; count of bases not matched to a gene: 9. The CDR3 sequence is 16 residues long. The V gene's germline CDR1 is SGHKS and CDR2 YYEKEE (reference sequence). Here the CDR3 reads CASIFLAGGPADTQYF. The CDR3 DNA reads TGTGCCAGCATCTTTCTAGCGGGAGGGCCCGCAGATACGCAGTATTTT.

This clonotype was counted only a few times. The V call is TRBV29-1, the J call TRBJ2-3; 7 nucleotides match TRBD2. The germline V gene has CDR1 SQVTM and CDR2 ANQGSEA. The CDR3 has 12 amino acids. V lost 0 bases, J lost 6 bases, and 0 bases stayed unmatched. The CDR3 coding sequence is TGCAGCGTTGAAGACGGGGGGGATACGCAGTATTTT. Translation gives CSVEDGGDTQYF.

A few counts support this clonotype. V and J are TRBV6-5 and TRBJ1-2; unclear D gene. V lost 7 bases, J lost 10 bases, and 13 bases lay in between. The CDR3 covers 11 residues. Germline V lookup: CDR1 MNHEY, CDR2 SVGAGI. The CDR3 DNA reads TGTGCCAGCACCCCCGGGAGGATCTACACCTTC. Amino acid sequence: CASTPGRIYTF.

This chain joins TRBV4-2 and TRBJ2-1; D is perhaps TRBD2 (5 bases). This CDR3 is built from 13 residues. V dropped 0 bases and J dropped 5 bases, with 5 bases sitting between them. The germline CDR1 and CDR2 sequences are LGHNA and YNFKEQ. The CDR3 DNA sequence: TGTGCCAGCAGCCAAGAGAGGGACAATGAGCAGTTCTTC. It translates to CASSQERDNEQFF.

This clonotype was picked up a small number of times. The chain uses TRBV7-9 and TRBJ1-1, with TRBD1 as a possible D gene (5 bases). V was shortened by 3 bases and J by 0 bases, with 11 bases between the two germline ends. Looked up from germline, CDR1 is SEHNR and CDR2 is FQNEAQ (reference sequence). The CDR3 extends over 15 amino acids. In nucleotides, the CDR3 is TGTGCCAGCAGCTTGGGGGGAACGATGAACACTGAAGCTTTCTTT. As protein: CASSLGGTMNTEAFF.

The CDR3, as DNA: TGCGCCAGCAGCTTACAGGGGAATGGGGAGACCCAGTACTTC. Protein product: CASSLQGNGETQYF. This chain connects TRBV5-1 to TRBJ2-5, with 7 bases aligning to TRBD1. V lost 2 bases and J lost 5; bases outside the gene matches: 6. The CDR3 contains 14 residues. The germline V gene has CDR1 SGHRS and CDR2 YFSETQ.

There are a few counts of this clonotype. This chain joins TRBV24-1 and TRBJ2-3; D gene ambiguous. The CDR3 is 13 amino acids. CDR1 is KGHDR, CDR2 SFDVKD, per germline. V lost 10 bases and J 2 bases, leaving 12 bases between the germline ends. The CDR3 sequence is CATSAGHTDTQYF. The CDR3, as DNA: TGTGCCACATCTGCCGGCCACACAGATACGCAGTATTTT.